A single sample gave rise to the 20 T cell receptor beta chains below, sequenced in a study of OX40 agonist ivuxolimab in advanced cancers. Some clones are missing from TCRdb's copy, which holds only in-frame ones; the method was immunoSEQ multiplex PCR. The repertoire consists of 50,000 to 70,000 clones, with around 93% occurring once and the leading ten covering almost 0.45%. The sequenced sample was CD4+ or CD8+ T cells sorted from blood, obtained in a trial of the OX40 agonist ivuxolimab. These receptors were collected from an adult with an advanced solid tumor such as melanoma, head and neck, liver or kidney cancer.

A word on this clone: Other DNA sequences from this sample encode an identical CDR3 as well. The chain is built from TRBV7-9 and TRBJ2-2, with 8 nucleotides matching TRBD2. Looked up from germline, CDR1 is SEHNR and CDR2 is FQNEAQ (reference sequence). V was pared by 3 bases and J by 0 bases, with 0 bases of the junction left unmatched. The CDR3 contains 15 residues. Written as DNA, the CDR3 is TGTGCCAGCAGCTTCGGGGGGGCGAACACCGGGGAGCTGTTTTTT. It encodes CASSFGGANTGELFF.

This clone was counted once. This sample includes further DNA sequences coding for the same CDR3. The rearrangement uses TRBV30 and TRBJ2-2; D call uncertain. The CDR3 is 15 amino acids. Deletions cut 0 bases from V and 0 bases from J, with 8 bases between. The germline V gene encodes CDR1 GTSNPN and CDR2 SVGIG (reference sequence). CDR3 protein: CAWSVSGTNTGELFF. CDR3 DNA: TGTGCCTGGAGTGTTTCTGGAACGAACACCGGGGAGCTGTTTTTT.

This clone was seen more than once but under ten times. The chain employs TRBV5-1 and TRBJ2-7; 7 positions match TRBD1. CDR1 and CDR2 from the germline V gene are SGHRS and YFSETQ. V lost 4 bases, J lost 6 bases, and 16 bases stayed unmatched. The CDR3 has 16 residues. The DNA for the CDR3 is TGCGCCAGCAGCGGCCAGGACAGGCGGTTAAGGGGCGAGCAGTACTTC. Its protein is CASSGQDRRLRGEQYF.

This clone is a singleton in its sample. The genes are TRBV15 and TRBJ2-3, with 8 bases identical to TRBD2. The germline V gene has CDR1 LNHNV and CDR2 YYDKDF (reference sequence). CDR3 size: 15 residues. After removal of 4 bases from V and 9 bases from J, the junction contained 12 bases not matched to a gene. The CDR3 DNA is TGTGCCACCAGCACAACGACTAGCGAAATTGAGACGCAGTATTTT. It translates to CATSTTTSEIETQYF.

V and J are TRBV19 and TRBJ2-7; D could derive from TRBD1 or TRBD2 (5 bases each). The length of the CDR3 is 14 residues. CDR1 is LNHDA and CDR2 is SQIVND in the germline V gene (reference sequence). V was clipped by 4 bases and J by 6 bases, with 16 bases between them. The CDR3 region has the DNA TGTGCCAGTAGTACTCGAGGGGTTGTCGGCGAGCAGTACTTC. This translates into CASSTRGVVGEQYF.

The gene calls are TRBV19 and TRBJ1-5, with 10 bases lining up with TRBD1. Germline V gene data show CDR1 as LNHDA and CDR2 as SQIVND (reference sequence). V was clipped by 4 bases and J by 4 bases; unmatched bases: 4. The CDR3 sequence is 15 residues long. CDR3 sequence (DNA): TGTGCCAGTAGTAAGGACAGGGGGGTGAATCAGCCCCAGCATTTT. Its translation: CASSKDRGVNQPQHF.

The chain employs TRBV27 and TRBJ2-6; D call uncertain. The CDR3 covers 15 residues. V gave up 5 bases and J gave up 0 bases, with 8 bases separating them. Per the germline V gene, CDR1 is MNHEY and CDR2 is SMNVEV (reference sequence). This CDR3 reads CASSRLSSGANVLTF. CDR3 DNA: TGTGCCAGCAGTCGTCTAAGCTCTGGGGCCAACGTCCTGACTTTC.

The genes are TRBV27 and TRBJ2-3; 8 bases agree with TRBD1. The V gene end was trimmed by 3 bases and the J gene end by 4 bases; junction bases not matched to a gene: 3. The CDR3 has 14 amino acids. Germline V lookup: CDR1 MNHEY, CDR2 SMNVEV (reference sequence). The CDR3 sequence is CASSLGQASDTQYF. CDR3 sequence (DNA): TGTGCCAGCAGTTTGGGACAGGCTTCAGATACGCAGTATTTT.

The chain employs TRBV11-3 and TRBJ2-3; D is unclear. Germline CDR1 is SGHNT and CDR2 is YENEEA. The CDR3 sequence is 15 residues long. V lost 5 bases and J 5 bases, leaving 17 bases between the germline ends. As DNA, the CDR3 is TGTGCCAGCAGCGGACGGCCAGCGATCGGAGATACGCAGTATTTT. This translates into CASSGRPAIGDTQYF.

The rearrangement uses TRBV18 and TRBJ2-5; 7 bases fit TRBD2. With V trimmed by 2 bases and J by 4 bases, 7 bases remained unmatched. The CDR3 sequence is 15 residues long. Per germline, CDR1 KGHSH and CDR2 LQKENI. CDR3 residues: CASSPRPGGRETQYF. The CDR3 coding sequence is TGTGCCAGCTCACCAAGACCGGGAGGAAGAGAGACCCAGTACTTC. The full variable domain, its missing parts supplied by reference TRBV18 and TRBJ2-5, is NAGVMQNPRHLVRRRGQEARLRCSPMKGHSHVYWYRQLPEEGLKFMVYLQKENIIDESGMPKERFSAEFPKEGPSILRIQQVVRGDSAAYFCASSPRPGGRETQYFGPGTRLLVL.

The chain employs TRBV5-1 and TRBJ1-1, with D unclear. Trimming removed 0 bases from V and 4 bases from J, with 7 bases in between. The CDR3 runs to 13 residues. Per germline, CDR1 SGHRS and CDR2 YFSETQ. The CDR3: CASSLGEGTEAFF. The CDR3 nucleotides are TGCGCCAGCAGCTTGGGGGAGGGCACTGAAGCTTTCTTT.

In this sample, this clone turned up once. The rearrangement uses TRBV5-1 and TRBJ1-1, with TRBD1 as a possible D gene (6 bases). The V and J ends lost 1 base and 0 bases respectively, with 7 bases between them. CDR1 and CDR2 from the germline V gene are SGHRS and YFSETQ. CDR3 length: 14 residues. This chain's CDR3 is CASSLSGVNTEAFF. CDR3 sequence (DNA): TGCGCCAGCAGCTTGTCAGGGGTGAACACTGAAGCTTTCTTT.

The rearrangement uses TRBV6-1 and TRBJ2-7; D tentatively fits TRBD1 or TRBD2 (5 bases each). The CDR3 runs to 15 residues. Trimming pared 6 bases from V and 4 bases from J, leaving 19 bases between. Looked up from germline, CDR1 is MNHNS and CDR2 is SASEGT. DNA of the CDR3: TGTGCCAGCAGAGGCCAAGGTAGAGGGGTATACGAGCAGTACTTC. Translation: CASRGQGRGVYEQYF.

The CDR3 region is CASSTGTGARSTEAFF. CDR3 in DNA: TGTGCCAGTAGTACGGGGACAGGGGCCAGGAGTACTGAAGCTTTCTTT. The gene calls are TRBV19 and TRBJ1-1; 10 bases agree with TRBD1. Unmatched junction bases numbered 10, after V lost 4 bases and J lost 5 bases. The CDR3 extends over 16 amino acids. Germline V gives CDR1 LNHDA, CDR2 SQIVND (reference sequence).

This clone was seen a few times. J is TRBJ1-5 and V is TRBV10-3, with TRBD1 identical over 10 bases. Germline CDR1 reads ENHRY; CDR2 reads SYGVKD. CDR3 length equals 16 residues. The J segment lost 4 bases and the V segment lost 4 bases, leaving 7 bases of the junction unmatched. The CDR3 sequence: CAISGGQGDTNQPQHF. CDR3 DNA sequence: TGTGCCATCAGTGGCGGACAGGGGGACACAAATCAGCCCCAGCATTTT.

The chain links TRBV15 to TRBJ2-1; 11 bases align to TRBD2. V trimming: 3 bases; J trimming: 5 bases; junction bases outside the gene matches: 3. The CDR3 sequence is 15 residues long. Germline lookup yields CDR1 LNHNV and CDR2 YYDKDF (reference sequence). As DNA, the CDR3 is TGTGCCACCAGCAGGGGGACTAGCGGAAACAATGAGCAGTTCTTC. Translated, it gives CATSRGTSGNNEQFF. The full variable domain, rest sourced from reference TRBV15 and TRBJ2-1, is DAMVIQNPRYQVTQFGKPVTLSCSQTLNHNVMYWYQQKSSQAPKLLFHYYDKDFNNEADTPDNFQSRRPNTSFCFLDIRSPGLGDTAMYLCATSRGTSGNNEQFFGPGTRLTVL.

This chain uses TRBV5-1 with TRBJ2-7; 7 nucleotides agree with TRBD1. There are 14 residues in the CDR3. Looked up from germline, CDR1 is SGHRS and CDR2 is YFSETQ. Trimming at V came to 5 bases and at J to 2 bases, leaving 7 bases not matched to a gene. The CDR3 DNA follows: TGCGCCAGCAGACCCCATACAGGGGCCTACGAGCAGTACTTC. Translation gives CASRPHTGAYEQYF. Supplemented by reference TRBV5-1 and TRBJ2-7, the full variable domain reads KAGVTQTPRYLIKTRGQQVTLSCSPISGHRSVSWYQQTPGQGLQFLFEYFSETQRNKGNFPGRFSGRQFSNSRSEMNVSTLELGDSALYLCASRPHTGAYEQYFGPGTRLTVT.

The rearrangement links TRBV6-5 to TRBJ1-2; D unclear. CDR1 and CDR2 (germline): MNHEY, SVGAGI. This CDR3 has 12 amino acids. With 1 base removed from V and 3 bases from J, the gap between germline ends came to 3 bases. CDR3 protein: CASSYLDYGYTF. CDR3 coding DNA: TGTGCCAGCAGTTACTTGGACTATGGCTACACCTTC.

The rearrangement joins TRBV5-6 to TRBJ2-7; 7 bases fit TRBD1. The V segment lost 1 base and the J segment 5 bases; nucleotides outside the gene matches: 3. Germline CDR1 is SGHDT and CDR2 is YYEEEE. The CDR3 loop spans 13 amino acids. For the CDR3, the DNA is TGTGCCAGCAGCTTGACAGGGGTCGACGAGCAGTACTTC. Translated, it gives CASSLTGVDEQYF.

This chain uses TRBV6-5 with TRBJ2-2; TRBD2 matches 8 bases. This CDR3 comprises 15 residues. Germline CDR1 reads MNHEY; CDR2 reads SVGAGI. The trim removed 6 bases at V and 2 bases at J, leaving 5 bases unmatched. CDR3 residues: CASRQGTSNTGELFF. The CDR3 DNA sequence: TGTGCCAGCAGACAAGGGACTAGTAACACCGGGGAGCTGTTTTTT.